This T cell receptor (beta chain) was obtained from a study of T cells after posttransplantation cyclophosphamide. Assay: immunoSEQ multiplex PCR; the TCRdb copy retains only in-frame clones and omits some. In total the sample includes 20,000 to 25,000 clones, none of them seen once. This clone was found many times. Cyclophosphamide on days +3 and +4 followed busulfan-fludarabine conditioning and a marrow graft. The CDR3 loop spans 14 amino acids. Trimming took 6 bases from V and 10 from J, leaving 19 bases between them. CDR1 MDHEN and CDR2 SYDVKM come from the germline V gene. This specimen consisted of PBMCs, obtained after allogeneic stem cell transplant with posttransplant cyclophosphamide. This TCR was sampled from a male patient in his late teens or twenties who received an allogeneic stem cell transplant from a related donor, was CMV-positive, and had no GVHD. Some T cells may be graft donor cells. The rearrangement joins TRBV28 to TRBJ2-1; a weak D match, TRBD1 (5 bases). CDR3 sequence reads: CASSYPQGLKEQFF. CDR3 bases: TGTGCCAGCAGCTACCCCCAGGGTCTAAAGGAGCAGTTCTTC.